This T cell receptor beta chain was sequenced during a study of OX40 agonist ivuxolimab in advanced cancers. Study background: Aged roughly 23 to 79 with a mean of 60 years, they were under 85% male. Of the patients, three showed partial responses, one with hepatocellular carcinoma and two with cutaneous melanoma.

About this clone: Its antigen is unidentified.

Study-wide results and limits: It was also the case that some nonresponders had low normalized T-cell clonal expansion.

Autoimmune disease history or systemic immunosuppression disqualified patients. CDR1 and CDR2 (germline): SGHTA, FQGNSA. The CDR3 has 15 residues. Trimming removed 0 bases from V and 4 bases from J; junction bases left unmatched: 3. Assay used: immunoSEQ multiplex PCR; TCRdb lists only in-frame clones, some missing. This table has 80,000 or so clones, 90% to 95% appearing once. This TCR was recovered from an adult with an advanced solid tumor such as melanoma, head and neck, liver or kidney cancer. The chain uses TRBV7-2 and TRBJ2-3, with 8 bases fitting TRBD1. Sample: CD4+ or CD8+ T cells sorted from blood, taken in a trial of the OX40 agonist ivuxolimab. CDR3 region: CASSLAVQGADTQYF. CDR3 coding DNA: TGTGCCAGCAGCTTAGCAGTACAGGGGGCAGATACGCAGTATTTT.